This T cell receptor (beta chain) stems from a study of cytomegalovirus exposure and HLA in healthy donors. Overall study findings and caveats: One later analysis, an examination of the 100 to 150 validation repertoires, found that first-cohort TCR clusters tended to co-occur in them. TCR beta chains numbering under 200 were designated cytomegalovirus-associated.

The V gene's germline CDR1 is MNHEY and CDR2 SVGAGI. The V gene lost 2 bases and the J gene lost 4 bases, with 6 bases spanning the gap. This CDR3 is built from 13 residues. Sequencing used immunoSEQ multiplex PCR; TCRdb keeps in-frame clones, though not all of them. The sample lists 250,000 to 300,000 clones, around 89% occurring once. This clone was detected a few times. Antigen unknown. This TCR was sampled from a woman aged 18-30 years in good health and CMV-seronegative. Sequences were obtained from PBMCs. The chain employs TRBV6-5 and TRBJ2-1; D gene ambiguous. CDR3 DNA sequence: TGTGCCAGCAGTTACCATCAGTACAATGAGCAGTTCTTC. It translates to CASSYHQYNEQFF.